This T cell receptor (beta chain) was obtained from a study of blood T cell repertoires in COVID-19. Study context: Spain, Italy and the United States supplied samples that represented acute and convalescent COVID-19.

Per the authors' pipeline: Researchers report that nucleated cell counts were estimated from reference gene primer amplification. Data came from immunoSEQ multiplex PCR; TCRdb stores just in-frame clones and leaves some out. D and trimming come from the DNA, and the V and J calls and clone size come from that table. The sample consists of tens of thousands of clones, under 95% of them appearing once. With V trimmed by 6 bases and J by 8 bases, 10 bases remained unmatched. Germline V gives CDR1 MNHEY, CDR2 SVGAGI. This CDR3 region has 14 residues. This receptor was taken from a human donor with active COVID-19. The donor label of this sample is uncertain. Sequenced material: peripheral blood. The rearrangement uses TRBV6-5 and TRBJ1-2; TRBD1 aligns across 9 bases. The CDR3 DNA follows: TGTGCCAGCAGAGAGCCGGGACAGGGCTGGGGCTACACCTTC. Protein: CASREPGQGWGYTF.